This is a list of T cell receptor beta chains from one sample in a study of T cells in localized non-small cell lung cancer. The repertoire was sequenced with immunoSEQ multiplex PCR; TCRdb's copy has only in-frame clones and lacks some. The sample yields roughly 48,000 clones, around three quarters seen once. This specimen consisted of PBMCs, obtained before any cancer treatment. Every receptor here comes from a woman aged 35 to 70 with stage II lung adenocarcinoma. The CDR3 runs from the conserved cysteine through the conserved F or W. D genes are given only for firm matches. Where a row states a size, it is once, few, many or the class of an expanded clone; other rows omit it.

d_call j_call v_call clone_size cdr3_nt cdr3_aa
TRBD1 TRBJ1-1 TRBV6-5 NA TGTGCCAGCAGGACGGAGGGGGCGCAAACTGAAGCTTTCTTT CASRTEGAQTEAFF
NA TRBJ2-1 TRBV5-5 once TGTGCCAGCAGCTTAGGGGCAGGGGCTATTTACAATGAGCAGTTCTTC CASSLGAGAIYNEQFF
NA TRBJ2-5 TRBV27 NA TGTGCCAGCAGTTTCTCCAGGGCCGAGGGGGAGACCCAGTACTTC CASSFSRAEGETQYF
NA TRBJ2-3 TRBV7-2 NA TGTGCCAGCAGCACTCAGCAGCCAGATACGCAGTATTTT CASSTQQPDTQYF
NA TRBJ1-1 TRBV11-2 NA TGTGCCAGCAGCCCAGCCGCCAGCCCGAACACTGAAGCTTTCTTT CASSPAASPNTEAFF
NA TRBJ2-1 TRBV6-5 NA TGTGCCAGTTCTCGCGTCGGGGATGAGCAGTTCTTC CASSRVGDEQFF
NA TRBJ1-5 TRBV10-3 NA TGTGCCATCGCTTCCGACGGGGGGGAACATCAGCCCCAGCATTTT CAIASDGGEHQPQHF
TRBD1 TRBJ1-5 TRBV27 NA TGTGCCAGCAGTTCGACAGGGGCCCTTAGCAATCAGCCCCAGCATTTT CASSSTGALSNQPQHF
TRBD2 TRBJ2-1 TRBV18 NA TGTGCCAGCTCACTCGGACTAGCGGGGGGTCCCTCGTATGAGCAGTTCTTC CASSLGLAGGPSYEQFF
TRBD1 TRBJ2-5 TRBV5-8 NA TGTGCCAGCCTCGCCGGGGGACAGGGATGGCAAGAGACCCAGTACTTC CASLAGGQGWQETQYF
TRBD1 TRBJ2-5 TRBV6-4 NA TGTGCCAACTGGGACAGCACCCAAGAGACCCAGTACTTC CANWDSTQETQYF
NA TRBJ2-2 TRBV7-7 NA TGTGCTAGCAGCTTGGGTCGGGGGCAGGCCGGGGAGCTGTTTTTT CASSLGRGQAGELFF
TRBD1 TRBJ1-1 TRBV10-3 NA TGTGCCATCAGGGGGGACAGGGGGTCGACTGAAGCTTTCTTT CAIRGDRGSTEAFF
NA TRBJ1-4 TRBV4-2 once TGTGCCAGCAGCCAAGGAACCGTCGAGGGAAATGAAAAACTGTTTTTT CASSQGTVEGNEKLFF
TRBD1 TRBJ1-1 TRBV6-6 NA TGTGCCAGCACTTCCCGACAGGGGAACACTGAAGCTTTCTTT CASTSRQGNTEAFF
NA TRBJ1-5 TRBV4-1 NA TGCGCCAGCAGCCCCGAAAATAATCAGCCCCAGCATTTT CASSPENNQPQHF